This TCR beta chain stems from a study of cytotoxic CD8 clonotypes in ibrutinib-treated CLL. On this clone itself: As yet, its antigen is unknown.

From germline, CDR1 is SGHNT and CDR2 YYREEE (reference sequence). V was trimmed by 0 bases and J by 4 bases, leaving 11 bases between them. The CDR3 runs to 14 residues. Study results and caveats: Clonality was higher at baseline than in age-matched healthy donors and tracked circulating CD8+ T-cell counts. An increase in clonality occurred at ibrutinib response, followed by a return toward baseline at progression. There were differences in sampling times between sustained-remission and progressing patients.

TCRdb's copy holds only in-frame clones and misses some; the assay was immunoSEQ multiplex PCR. The table shows about 300,000 clones, with roughly 71% occurring only once. The V and J genes are TRBV5-4 and TRBJ2-7; D is ambiguous. The TCR sequence derives from a human donor with chronic lymphocytic leukemia. The specimen was PBMCs, collected after 36 months of ibrutinib treatment. CDR3 DNA sequence: TGTGCCAGCAGCTTGGATGGTTCAGATTACGAGCAGTACTTC. Its translation: CASSLDGSDYEQYF.